The 7 T cell receptor beta chains below come from one sample, sequenced in a study of CD8 T cells in Susac syndrome. Reverse transcription of about 0.5 to 1 ug RNA used random hexamers. TCRdb re-called the immunoSEQ multiplex PCR reads through MiXCR, storing one row per CDR3 protein. This sample yields a few hundred thousand distinct CDR3 sequences, of which around 84% are seen a single time; about 0.11% belongs to the top ten. The sample comprised CD8+ T cells from PBMCs. The receptors shown here come from a human donor with multiple sclerosis.

The chain is built from TRBV12-3 or TRBV12-4 and TRBJ1-3; 9 positions agree with TRBD1. Trimming removed 5 bases from V and 2 bases from J; junction bases left unmatched: 4. This CDR3 has 15 amino acids. The CDR3 coding sequence is TGTGCCAGCAGTCCTGACAGGGGGGCTGGAAACACCATATATTTT. Translation: CASSPDRGAGNTIYF.

The V gene is TRBV30, the J gene TRBJ1-3, with D possibly TRBD1 on 5 matching bases. Between the trimmed V and J ends, which lost 8 bases and 11 bases, there was a span of 19 bases. From germline, CDR1 is GTSNPN and CDR2 SVGIG (reference sequence). The CDR3 runs to 12 residues. CDR3 in DNA: TGTGCCGGCAGGGTCTACCCTGCGGCCATATATTTT. It codes for CAGRVYPAAIYF.

The chain has TRBV2 and TRBJ2-7; 7 nucleotides align to TRBD1. Germline V lookup: CDR1 SNHLY, CDR2 FYNNEI. This CDR3 has 15 residues. V was pared by 6 bases and J by 0 bases, with 8 bases of the junction left unmatched. The CDR3 spells CASRESTGVSYEQYF. The CDR3 DNA reads as TGTGCCAGCAGGGAATCAACAGGGGTCTCCTACGAGCAGTACTTC.

The gene calls are TRBV20-1 and TRBJ1-1; D unclear. Trimming removed 6 bases at V and 2 bases at J, with 1 base between. The CDR3 has 9 residues. The germline CDR1 and CDR2 sequences are DFQATT and SNEGSKA (reference sequence). In DNA, the CDR3 is TGCAGTGCCAACACTGAAGCTTTCTTT. This encodes CSANTEAFF.

J is TRBJ1-1 and V is TRBV28; no clear D. The CDR3 contains 13 residues. Germline CDR1 is MDHEN and CDR2 is SYDVKM. V was pared by 3 bases and J by 6 bases, with 11 bases between. The CDR3 is CASSLVGYPEAFF. CDR3 in DNA: TGTGCCAGCAGTTTGGTGGGGTACCCTGAAGCTTTCTTT.

DNA of the CDR3: TGTGCCAGCAGCTCAATAGCGCGGGAGCAGTACTTC. It encodes CASSSIAREQYF. This chain connects TRBV7-9 to TRBJ2-7; perhaps TRBD2 as D (5 bases). V lost 4 bases, J lost 7 bases, and 11 bases lay in between. CDR3 size: 12 residues. Germline V CDR1 and CDR2: SEHNR, FQNEAQ (reference sequence).

The chain recombines TRBV6-1 with TRBJ1-5, with D hard to call. CDR3 length: 13 residues. Germline V gives CDR1 MNHNS, CDR2 SASEGT. V shed 6 bases and J shed 7 bases, with 13 bases lying between them. The DNA for the CDR3 is TGTGCCAGCAGCTGGGGTGGGTTCCAGCCCCAGCATTTT. Amino acid sequence: CASSWGGFQPQHF.